The rows below give T cell receptor beta chains drawn from one sample of a study of blood T cell repertoires in COVID-19. Measured with immunoSEQ multiplex PCR; TCRdb has only the in-frame clones, and not every one. There are about 210,000 clones in the sample; approximately 83% occur only once, and roughly 2.5% lies in the top ten. Material for sequencing was peripheral blood. The receptors were sampled from a woman aged 40-49 years with active or convalescent COVID-19. The CDR3 runs from the conserved cysteine through the conserved F or W. D genes are given only for firm matches. Clone sizes are given selectively: once, few, many, or a class where the clone is expanded.

J: TRBJ2-3; size: .; V: TRBV2; D: .; DNA: TGTGCCAGCAGGCCGGACAGTACTAGCACAGATACGCAGTATTTT; CDR3: CASRPDSTSTDTQYF
J: TRBJ2-7; size: .; V: TRBV7-9; D: .; DNA: TGTGCCAGCAGCCTGGCAGGGGTAAACGGCGAGCAGTACTTC; CDR3: CASSLAGVNGEQYF
J: TRBJ1-3; size: once; V: TRBV6-2/TRBV6-3; D: .; DNA: TGTGCCAGCAGTTACGGACGGGACAACTCTGGAAACACCATATATTTT; CDR3: CASSYGRDNSGNTIYF
J: TRBJ2-1; size: .; V: TRBV5-4; D: .; DNA: TGTGCCAGCAGCCGCTCCTACAATGAGCAGTTCTTC; CDR3: CASSRSYNEQFF
J: TRBJ1-2; size: .; V: TRBV28; D: TRBD1; DNA: TGTGCCAGCAGTCCGGGACAGGGGAATGGCTACACCTTC; CDR3: CASSPGQGNGYTF
J: TRBJ1-2; size: .; V: TRBV11-3; D: TRBD1; DNA: TGTGCCAGCAGCCCAGGGGGCGTAAGATATGGCTACACCTTC; CDR3: CASSPGGVRYGYTF
J: TRBJ2-7; size: .; V: TRBV28; D: TRBD1; DNA: TGTGCCAGCAGTTTAATGGGACAGGGGACCTACGAGCAGTACTTC; CDR3: CASSLMGQGTYEQYF
J: TRBJ2-2; size: .; V: TRBV6-2/TRBV6-3; D: .; DNA: TGTGCCAGCAGTAAATTCAGGGGGGCGACCACCGGGGAGCTGTTTTTT; CDR3: CASSKFRGATTGELFF
J: TRBJ2-7; size: .; V: TRBV24-1; D: .; DNA: TGTGCCACCAGTGCGGGGTCCTCTCTCCACGAGCAGTACTTC; CDR3: CATSAGSSLHEQYF
J: TRBJ1-1; size: .; V: TRBV5-1; D: TRBD1; DNA: TGCGCCAGCAGCTCAGGGACAGGGGAGTACACTGAAGCTTTCTTT; CDR3: CASSSGTGEYTEAFF
J: TRBJ1-5; size: .; V: TRBV7-9; D: TRBD1; DNA: TGTGCCAGCCAAGCGACAGGGGGCAATCAGCCCCAGCATTTT; CDR3: CASQATGGNQPQHF
J: TRBJ1-5; size: .; V: TRBV7-6; D: TRBD1; DNA: TGTGCCAGCAGCGCCCGGACAGGAAGCAATCAGCCCCAGCATTTT; CDR3: CASSARTGSNQPQHF
J: TRBJ2-5; size: .; V: TRBV11-2; D: .; DNA: TGTGCCAGCAGCCTCAGGTGGACAGACCGCCAAGAGACCCAGTACTTC; CDR3: CASSLRWTDRQETQYF
J: TRBJ2-3; size: .; V: TRBV9; D: .; DNA: TGTGCCAGCAGCGTAAAGATGCGGGGGCCAGAAACCAACACAGATACGCAGTATTTT; CDR3: CASSVKMRGPETNTDTQYF
J: TRBJ1-5; size: .; V: TRBV6-6; D: .; DNA: TGTGCCAGCCGAGGGAATCAGCCCCAGCATTTT; CDR3: CASRGNQPQHF
J: TRBJ1-2; size: .; V: TRBV5-5; D: .; DNA: TGTGCCAGCAGCTTAATGCGACAGCCCTATGGCTACACCTTC; CDR3: CASSLMRQPYGYTF
J: TRBJ1-2; size: .; V: TRBV27; D: .; DNA: .; CDR3: CASSFLKKLWLHLRRSYGYTF
J: TRBJ2-2; size: once; V: TRBV6-5; D: TRBD1; DNA: TGTGCCAGCAGCCTCTGGGACAGATCCACCGGGGAGCTGTTTTTT; CDR3: CASSLWDRSTGELFF
J: TRBJ2-1; size: .; V: TRBV24-1; D: .; DNA: TGTGCCACCAGTGATTTAAAGGGCGGGGCGCGCGGTGAGCAGTTCTTC; CDR3: CATSDLKGGARGEQFF
J: TRBJ2-2; size: .; V: TRBV4-2; D: .; DNA: TGTGCCAGCAGCCGGCCGTCAGGGAACACCGGGGAGCTGTTTTTT; CDR3: CASSRPSGNTGELFF
J: TRBJ1-2; size: .; V: TRBV7-8; D: TRBD1; DNA: TGTGCCAGCAGCTCCCGGGACAGGGGGGCTGGCTACACCTTC; CDR3: CASSSRDRGAGYTF
J: TRBJ2-7; size: .; V: TRBV11-3; D: .; DNA: TGTGCCAGCAGCTCCCCCTTCCACGAGCAGTACTTC; CDR3: CASSSPFHEQYF
J: TRBJ1-1; size: once; V: TRBV5-1; D: .; DNA: TGCGCCAGCAGCGGCGGACAACCGAACACTGAAGCTTTCTTT; CDR3: CASSGGQPNTEAFF
J: TRBJ2-1; size: .; V: TRBV5-1; D: .; DNA: TGCGCCAGCAGCTTGAGACTAGAAGGGAATGAGCAGTTCTTC; CDR3: CASSLRLEGNEQFF
J: TRBJ2-7; size: .; V: TRBV29-1; D: TRBD1; DNA: TGCAGCGTTGAGGGGGACAGGGACTACGAGCAGTACTTC; CDR3: CSVEGDRDYEQYF
J: TRBJ2-7; size: .; V: TRBV27; D: .; DNA: TGTGCCAGCAGTCTCCGGAGCCGGTGGTCGGGCTCCTACGAGCAGTACTTC; CDR3: CASSLRSRWSGSYEQYF
J: TRBJ1-2; size: .; V: TRBV7-9; D: .; DNA: TGTGCCAGCAGCTTAGTGGTCAGAAACTATGGCTACACCTTC; CDR3: CASSLVVRNYGYTF
J: TRBJ2-4; size: few; V: TRBV11-3; D: TRBD2; DNA: TGTGCCAGCAGCTTAAGGGGGACTAGCGGGACCAAAAACATTCAGTACTTC; CDR3: CASSLRGTSGTKNIQYF
J: TRBJ1-2; size: .; V: TRBV29-1; D: .; DNA: TGCAGCGTTGAAGATCTGGCAGGGGATGGCTACACCTTC; CDR3: CSVEDLAGDGYTF
J: TRBJ2-5; size: .; V: TRBV5-1; D: TRBD2; DNA: TGCGCCAGTCAACCGGGACTAGCGGAGATGGTGTTTGAGACCCAGTACTTC; CDR3: CASQPGLAEMVFETQYF
J: TRBJ1-1; size: once; V: TRBV28; D: TRBD1; DNA: TGTGCCAGCAGTTATGGGCATGCGACCAGGGGGCGGAACACTGAAGCTTTCTTT; CDR3: CASSYGHATRGRNTEAFF
J: TRBJ1-1; size: .; V: TRBV12-3/TRBV12-4; D: .; DNA: TGTGCCAGCATGGCAGAGAACACTGAAGCTTTCTTT; CDR3: CASMAENTEAFF
J: TRBJ2-1; size: few; V: TRBV7-2; D: TRBD1; DNA: TGTGCCAGCAGCTTACGAGGGGGCCCCTACAATGAGCAGTTCTTC; CDR3: CASSLRGGPYNEQFF
J: TRBJ1-5; size: .; V: TRBV18; D: .; DNA: TGTGCCAGCTCACCCACAGGGCGCGAGGGTCAGCCCCAGCATTTT; CDR3: CASSPTGREGQPQHF
J: TRBJ2-3; size: .; V: TRBV11-3; D: TRBD2; DNA: TGTGCCAGCAGCGCCCGGACTAGCGGGGGGTACCGCACAGATACGCAGTATTTT; CDR3: CASSARTSGGYRTDTQYF
J: TRBJ2-1; size: .; V: TRBV4-3; D: TRBD2; DNA: TGCGCCAGCAGCCAAGACTCGACTAGCGGACAGCACAATGAGCAGTTCTTC; CDR3: CASSQDSTSGQHNEQFF
J: TRBJ2-1; size: .; V: TRBV2; D: TRBD2; DNA: TGTGCCAGGAGACTAGCGGGAGTTAATGAGCAGTTCTTC; CDR3: CARRLAGVNEQFF
J: TRBJ2-4; size: once; V: TRBV19; D: .; DNA: TGTGCCAGTAGTATCAGTGCCAAAAACATTCAGTACTTC; CDR3: CASSISAKNIQYF
J: TRBJ1-2; size: .; V: TRBV6-5; D: .; DNA: TGTGCCAGCAGTTACTCCCGGTTCTATGGCTACACCTTC; CDR3: CASSYSRFYGYTF
J: TRBJ1-1; size: once; V: TRBV18; D: .; DNA: TGTGCCAGCTCCCTAGACAGACTGAACACTGAAGCTTTCTTT; CDR3: CASSLDRLNTEAFF